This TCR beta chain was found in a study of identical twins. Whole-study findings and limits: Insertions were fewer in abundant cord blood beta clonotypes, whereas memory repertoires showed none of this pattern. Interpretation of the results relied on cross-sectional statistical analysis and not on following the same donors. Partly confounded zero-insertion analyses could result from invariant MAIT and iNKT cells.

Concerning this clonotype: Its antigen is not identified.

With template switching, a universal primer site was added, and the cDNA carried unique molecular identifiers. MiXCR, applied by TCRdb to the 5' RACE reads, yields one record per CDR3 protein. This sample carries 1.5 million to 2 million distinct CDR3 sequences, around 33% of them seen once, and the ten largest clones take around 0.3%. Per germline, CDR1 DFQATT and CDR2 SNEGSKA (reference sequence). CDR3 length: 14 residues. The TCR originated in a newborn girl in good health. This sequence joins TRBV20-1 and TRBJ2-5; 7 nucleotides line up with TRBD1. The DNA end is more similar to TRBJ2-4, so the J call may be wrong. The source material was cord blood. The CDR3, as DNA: TGCAGTGCCAAGGGGGCAGGGGCCAAAAACATTCAGTACTTC. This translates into CSAKGAGAKNIQYF.